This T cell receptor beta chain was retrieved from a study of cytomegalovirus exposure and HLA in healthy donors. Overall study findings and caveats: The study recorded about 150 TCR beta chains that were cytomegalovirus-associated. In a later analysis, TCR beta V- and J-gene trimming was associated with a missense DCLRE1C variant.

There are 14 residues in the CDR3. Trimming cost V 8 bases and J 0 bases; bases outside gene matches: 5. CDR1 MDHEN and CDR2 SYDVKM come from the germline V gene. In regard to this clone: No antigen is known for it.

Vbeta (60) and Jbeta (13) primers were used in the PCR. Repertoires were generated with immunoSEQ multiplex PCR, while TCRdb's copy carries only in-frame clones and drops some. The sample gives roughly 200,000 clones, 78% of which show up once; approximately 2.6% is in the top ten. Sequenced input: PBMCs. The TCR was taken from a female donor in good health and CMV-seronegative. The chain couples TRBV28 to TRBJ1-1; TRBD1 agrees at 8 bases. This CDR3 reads CASGQGALNTEAFF. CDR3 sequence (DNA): TGTGCCAGCGGTCAGGGGGCCCTGAACACTGAAGCTTTCTTT.